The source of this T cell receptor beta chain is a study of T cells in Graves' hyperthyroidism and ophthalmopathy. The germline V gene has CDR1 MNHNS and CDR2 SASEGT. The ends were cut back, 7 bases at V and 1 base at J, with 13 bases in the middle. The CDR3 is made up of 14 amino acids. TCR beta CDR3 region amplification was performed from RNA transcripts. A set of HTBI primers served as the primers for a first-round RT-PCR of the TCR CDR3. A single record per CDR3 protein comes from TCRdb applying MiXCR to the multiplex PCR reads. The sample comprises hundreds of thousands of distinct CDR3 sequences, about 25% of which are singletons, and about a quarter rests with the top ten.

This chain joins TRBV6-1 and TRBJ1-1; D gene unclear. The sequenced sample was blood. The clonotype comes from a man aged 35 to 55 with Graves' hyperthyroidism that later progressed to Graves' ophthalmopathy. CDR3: CASKFSGKNTEAFF. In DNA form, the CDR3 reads TGTGCCAGCAAATTCTCCGGAAAGAACACTGAAGCTTTCTTT.